This T cell receptor (beta chain) was documented in a study of blood T cell repertoires in COVID-19 (dated by TCRdb to 2020 to 2022). About the investigation overall: Samples from collaborators originated in the United States, Italy and Spain and spanned both the acute and convalescent phases of COVID-19. The repertoires were released in a freely available public database meant as a resource for research on the immune response to SARS-CoV-2. The sample metadata nearly always contained a de-identified subject ID, COVID-19 status, age in years and sex. The samples were drawn from two sources: the first 160 participants of the ongoing ImmuneRACE study, and 1,000 to 1,500 subjects contributed by 6 global collaborators. The material from the prospective study consisted of cDNA or gDNA derived from T cells, B-cell-depleted T cells, or PBMCs. Where available, HLA class I and class II types were obtained from metadata supplied by the sample provider rather than from assay-based typing. The dataset comprised deeply sampled blood TCRbeta repertoires from subjects exposed to, actively infected with, or recovered from COVID-19. The paper as a whole reports these results and caveats: The quantity of clinical and demographic metadata differed by source and by participant and was supplied without curation.

Collaborating institutions collected whole blood in K2EDTA tubes following their own protocols. For TCRbeta analysis, collaborator samples were shipped as frozen whole blood, as isolated PBMCs, or as DNA extracted from either sample type. Turning to this clone: The antigen this receptor binds is unknown. Base-call qualities are not available, and no considerably larger clone is one nucleotide away.

TCRbeta CDR3 regions were amplified from genomic DNA by means of the immunoSEQ Assay, a bias-controlled multiplex PCR. Per the original workflow: The number of nucleated cells in each sample was estimated from the amplification of reference gene primers within the assay. To quantify the absolute abundance of each unique TCRbeta CDR3 rearrangement, sequence reads were collapsed and filtered. Productive Simpson clonality was computed per sample as the square root of Simpson's diversity index over productive rearrangements. Here the immuneACCESS table is served through TCRdb, limited to in-frame sequences with V and J called. Missing clones are a known gap in these copies; in checked studies unresolved V genes cover under half, and the rest lacks a known reason. That table furnishes V, J and clone size, whereas the DNA furnished D and trimming. This sample gives hundreds of thousands of clones in total; around four fifths of them show up just once. In total, the top ten clones hold 4.7% of the sample.

Trimmed from V: 6 bases; trimmed from J: 2 bases; junction bases lacking a gene match: 10. From a lookup of the germline V gene (reference sequence), CDR1 and CDR2 are SGHNT and YYREEE. Taken from cysteine to phenylalanine, the CDR3 has 16 residues. This entry keeps only the CDR3 DNA: 48 bases, framed from base 1. The sample taken for sequencing was peripheral blood. This sequence uses TRBV5-4 and TRBJ2-1, and 8 bases in between align with TRBD2. This clonotype was obtained from a woman aged 70-85 years with acute or convalescent COVID-19. The sequenced DNA is TGTGCCAGCACCTCGTCGGGAGGGGCCCCCTACAATGAGCAGTTCTTC. This yields the protein CASTSSGGAPYNEQFF.